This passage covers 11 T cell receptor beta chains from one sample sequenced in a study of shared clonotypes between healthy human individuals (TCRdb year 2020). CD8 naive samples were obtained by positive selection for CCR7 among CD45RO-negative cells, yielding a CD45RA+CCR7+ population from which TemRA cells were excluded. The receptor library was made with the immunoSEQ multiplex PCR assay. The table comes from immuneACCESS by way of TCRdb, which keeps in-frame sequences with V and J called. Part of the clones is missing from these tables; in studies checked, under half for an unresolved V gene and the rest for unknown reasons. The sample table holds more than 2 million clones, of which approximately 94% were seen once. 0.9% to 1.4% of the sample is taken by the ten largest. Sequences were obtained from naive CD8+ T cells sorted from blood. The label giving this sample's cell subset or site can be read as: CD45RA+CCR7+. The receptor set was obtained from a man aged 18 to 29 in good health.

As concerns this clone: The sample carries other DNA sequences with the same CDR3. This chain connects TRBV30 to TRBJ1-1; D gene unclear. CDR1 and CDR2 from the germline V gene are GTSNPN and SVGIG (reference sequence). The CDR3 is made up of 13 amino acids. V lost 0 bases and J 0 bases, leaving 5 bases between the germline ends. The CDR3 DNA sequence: TGTGCCTGGAGTGTAGACATGAACACTGAAGCTTTCTTT. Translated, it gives CAWSVDMNTEAFF.

The CDR3 nucleotides read TGTGCCAGCAGTTCAGGGACAGGGCTTAACGAGCAGTACTTC. Residues: CASSSGTGLNEQYF. The chain couples TRBV6-5 to TRBJ2-7, with 9 nucleotides matching TRBD1. With V trimmed by 4 bases and J by 5 bases, 6 bases remained unmatched. Germline V gene lookup returns CDR1 MNHEY and CDR2 SVGAGI. This CDR3 region has 14 residues.

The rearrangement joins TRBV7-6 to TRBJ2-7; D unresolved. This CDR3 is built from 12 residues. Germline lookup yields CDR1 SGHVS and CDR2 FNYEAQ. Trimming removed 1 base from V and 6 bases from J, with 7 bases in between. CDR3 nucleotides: TGTGCCAGCAGCTTAGTCCAAAGCGAGCAGTACTTC. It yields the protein CASSLVQSEQYF.

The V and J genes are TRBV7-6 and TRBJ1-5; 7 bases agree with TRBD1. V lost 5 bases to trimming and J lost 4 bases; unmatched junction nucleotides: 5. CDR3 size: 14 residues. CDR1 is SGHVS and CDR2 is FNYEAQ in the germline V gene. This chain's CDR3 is CASSQGVSNQPQHF. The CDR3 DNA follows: TGTGCCAGCAGCCAGGGGGTTTCGAATCAGCCCCAGCATTTT.

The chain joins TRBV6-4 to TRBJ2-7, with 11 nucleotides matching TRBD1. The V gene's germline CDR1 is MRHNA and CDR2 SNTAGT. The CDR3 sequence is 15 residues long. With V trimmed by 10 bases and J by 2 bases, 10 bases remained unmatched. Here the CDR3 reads CAIKTGTGGTYEQYF. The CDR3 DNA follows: TGTGCCATTAAGACCGGGACAGGGGGGACCTACGAGCAGTACTTC.

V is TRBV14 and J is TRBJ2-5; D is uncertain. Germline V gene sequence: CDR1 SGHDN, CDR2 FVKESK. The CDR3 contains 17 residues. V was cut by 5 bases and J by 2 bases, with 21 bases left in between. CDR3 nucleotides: TGTGCCAGCAGCTACAATGTTGCAGATCCTTTTCAAGAGACCCAGTACTTC. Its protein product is CASSYNVADPFQETQYF.

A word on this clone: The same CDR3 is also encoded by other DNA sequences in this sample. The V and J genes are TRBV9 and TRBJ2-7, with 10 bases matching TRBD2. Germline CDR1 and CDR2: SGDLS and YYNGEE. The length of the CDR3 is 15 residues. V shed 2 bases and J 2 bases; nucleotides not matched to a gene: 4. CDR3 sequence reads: CASSVGLAETYEQYF. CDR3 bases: TGTGCCAGCAGCGTTGGACTAGCGGAGACCTACGAGCAGTACTTC.

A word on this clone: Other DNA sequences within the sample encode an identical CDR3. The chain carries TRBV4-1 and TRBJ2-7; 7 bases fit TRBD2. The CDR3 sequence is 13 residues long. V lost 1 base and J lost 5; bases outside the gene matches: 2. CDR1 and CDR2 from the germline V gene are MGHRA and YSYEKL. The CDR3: CASSQVGGDEQYF. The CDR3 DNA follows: TGCGCCAGCAGCCAAGTTGGGGGGGACGAGCAGTACTTC.

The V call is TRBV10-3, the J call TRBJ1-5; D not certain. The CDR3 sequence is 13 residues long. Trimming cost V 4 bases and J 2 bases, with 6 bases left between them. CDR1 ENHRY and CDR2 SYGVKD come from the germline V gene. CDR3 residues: CAISGEGNQPQHF. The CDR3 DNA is TGTGCCATCAGTGGAGAGGGCAATCAGCCCCAGCATTTT.

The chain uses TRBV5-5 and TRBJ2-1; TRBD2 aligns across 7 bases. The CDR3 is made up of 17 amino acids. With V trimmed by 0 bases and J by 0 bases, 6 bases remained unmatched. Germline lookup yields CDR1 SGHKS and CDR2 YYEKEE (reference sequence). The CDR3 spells CASSLVLSGVSYNEQFF. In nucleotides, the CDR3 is TGTGCCAGCAGCTTGGTACTCAGCGGGGTCTCCTACAATGAGCAGTTCTTC.

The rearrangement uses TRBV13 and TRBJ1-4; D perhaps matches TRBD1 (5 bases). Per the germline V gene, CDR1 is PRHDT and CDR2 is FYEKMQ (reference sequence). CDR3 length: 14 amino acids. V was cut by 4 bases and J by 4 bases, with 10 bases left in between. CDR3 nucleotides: TGTGCCAGCAGCTCGGGACTCGTTAATGAAAAACTGTTTTTT. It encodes CASSSGLVNEKLFF.